The source of this T cell receptor (beta chain) is a study of T cell repertoires in cytomegalovirus infection. TCRdb itself ran the reads through MiXCR, one entry per CDR3 protein. Of about 130,000 distinct CDR3 sequences in the sample, approximately 9.2% were seen once. Ten or more counts support this clonotype. This CDR3 spans 12 amino acids. CDR1 LNHDA and CDR2 SQIVND come from the germline V gene (reference sequence). V lost 8 bases and J 2 bases, leaving 9 bases between the germline ends. Sequences were obtained from PBMCs. The J gene is TRBJ1-2, the V gene TRBV19; no clear D gene. This TCR was sampled from a human donor in good health (CMV status not recorded). Some clones in this sample may be carry-over from other donors' samples. CDR3 DNA sequence: TGTGCCAGTCAGAGAGTCAACTATGGCTACACCTTC. Its protein product is CASQRVNYGYTF.